This T cell receptor (beta chain) was identified in a study of shared clonotypes between healthy human individuals. Whole-study context: Ranging from 18 to 49 in age, donors were a couple of women and three men. Three plates each covered CD4 naive and memory; CD8 naive two, CD8 memory one.

Profiled with immunoSEQ multiplex PCR; TCRdb holds only in-frame clones, not every one. The sample holds 2 million to 3 million clones; roughly 93% are singletons and the top ten take 0.36%. Study-wide findings and caveats: Estimated richness was generally greater in naive than memory subsets.

V dropped 4 bases and J dropped 0 bases, with 10 bases sitting between them. This CDR3 spans 15 amino acids. Germline V gene data show CDR1 as MDHEN and CDR2 as SYDVKM. This clone occurred once. Antigen specificity is unknown. The V gene is TRBV28, the J gene TRBJ2-1; D possibly corresponds to TRBD1 (5 bases). Sample: naive CD4+ T cells from PBMCs. Subset reported: CD45RA+ positively selected. The clonotype comes from a man aged 18 to 29 in good health. Some clones in this sample may be carry-over from other donors' samples. The CDR3 sequence: CASSSGAVSYNEQFF. For the CDR3, the DNA is TGTGCCAGCAGTTCTGGGGCGGTCTCCTACAATGAGCAGTTCTTC. Drawing the rest from reference TRBV28 and TRBJ2-1, the complete variable domain is DVKVTQSSRYLVKRTGEKVFLECVQDMDHENMFWYRQDPGLGLRLIYFSYDVKMKEKGDIPEGYSVSREKKERFSLILESASTNQTSMYLCASSSGAVSYNEQFFGPGTRLTVL.